This entry concerns a single T cell receptor (beta chain). The antigen remains undetermined. There are 14 residues in the CDR3. V lost 4 bases and J lost 0, with 10 bases in between. The data were obtained in a study of T cell responses to AZD1222 COVID-19 vaccine. Points from the study as a whole: Spike-specific TCR breadth and depth rose after two AZD1222 doses. Unmutated variant regions are reportedly the target of nearly half of TCRs that are spike-specific. Donors, mostly white British, included more females; clonal diversity was possibly underestimated.

The data were produced by immunoSEQ multiplex PCR, yet TCRdb's version contains in-frame clones alone and is incomplete. The sample has approximately 150,000 clones, roughly 90% seen once. Some second doses came at about 4 weeks and others at about 12 weeks; these were pooled. The clonotype was recovered from an adult who received the AZD1222 COVID-19 vaccine. The V call is TRBV23-1, the J call TRBJ2-7; no clear D. Being an ORF, TRBV23-1 has a function that is uncertain. This sample comprised peripheral blood, obtained 28 days after the second AZD1222 dose. In DNA, the CDR3 is TGCGCCAGCAGTCCCTGGATAGGCTCCTACGAGCAGTACTTC. Its protein product is CASSPWIGSYEQYF.